This is a list of T cell receptor beta chains from one sample in a study of T cells in Graves' hyperthyroidism and ophthalmopathy. TCRdb reanalysed the multiplex PCR reads using MiXCR and keeps one entry per CDR3 protein. The profile shows approximately 720,000 distinct CDR3 sequences, around 19% of them singletons. The specimen sequenced was blood. The receptors were sampled from a woman between 50 and 59 years old with Graves' hyperthyroidism that later progressed to Graves' ophthalmopathy. Each CDR3 is given with its conserved first and last residue. The D gene is left open where the match is weak. Expanded clones get a size class; other rows say once, few or many, or leave the size out.

size: many; J: TRBJ1-1; D: -; V: TRBV6-5; CDR3: CASSYGDTGGDTEAFF; DNA: TGTGCCAGCAGTTACGGGGACACGGGAGGGGACACTGAAGCTTTCTTT
size: -; J: TRBJ1-1; D: -; V: TRBV5-6; CDR3: CASSLEGRYLNTEAFF; DNA: TGTGCCAGCAGCTTGGAGGGCCGATATTTGAACACTGAAGCTTTCTTT
size: -; J: TRBJ1-1; D: -; V: TRBV15; CDR3: CATSGKLWTEAFF; DNA: TGTGCCACCAGCGGGAAGTTGTGGACTGAAGCTTTCTTT
size: few; J: TRBJ2-7; D: -; V: TRBV19; CDR3: CASSAQTPYEQYF; DNA: TGTGCCAGTAGTGCTCAAACACCCTACGAGCAGTACTTC
size: many; J: TRBJ1-1; D: -; V: TRBV7-9; CDR3: CASTLGWRAFF; DNA: TGTGCCAGCACCCTGGGGTGGAGGGCTTTCTTT
size: many; J: TRBJ2-7; D: TRBD1; V: TRBV7-9; CDR3: CASSLLLGQGVYEQYF; DNA: TGTGCCAGCAGCTTATTGTTGGGACAGGGTGTCTACGAGCAGTACTTC
size: few; J: TRBJ2-5; D: TRBD2; V: TRBV3-1; CDR3: CASSQATSGGAETQYF; DNA: TGTGCCAGCAGCCAGGCTACTAGCGGGGGGGCGGAGACCCAGTACTTC
size: many; J: TRBJ2-5; D: TRBD2; V: TRBV11-2; CDR3: CASSLDRTSGGQETQYF; DNA: TGTGCCAGCAGCTTAGATCGGACTAGCGGGGGACAAGAGACCCAGTACTTC
size: many; J: TRBJ1-1; D: -; V: TRBV19; CDR3: CASSINSGALGTEAFF; DNA: TGTGCCAGTAGTATTAATTCGGGGGCCTTGGGCACTGAAGCTTTCTTT
size: few; J: TRBJ1-1; D: -; V: TRBV6-1; CDR3: CASSEIGRAMNTEAFF; DNA: TGTGCCAGCAGTGAAATTGGCAGGGCGATGAACACTGAAGCTTTCTTT
size: many; J: TRBJ1-5; D: -; V: TRBV12-3/TRBV12-4; CDR3: CASSLNSDLYSNQPQHF; DNA: TGTGCCAGCAGTTTAAACAGCGATTTATATAGCAATCAGCCCCAGCATTTT
size: few; J: TRBJ1-5; D: -; V: TRBV12-5; CDR3: CASGLDKSAGGNQPQHF; DNA: TGTGCTAGTGGTTTGGACAAATCAGCCGGGGGCAATCAGCCCCAGCATTTT
size: many; J: TRBJ1-1; D: -; V: TRBV6-1; CDR3: CASSERGSSEAFF; DNA: TGTGCCAGCAGTGAACGGGGCAGTTCGGAAGCTTTCTTT
size: many; J: TRBJ1-1; D: TRBD1; V: TRBV7-9; CDR3: CASSLDAGTGWIGNTEAFF; DNA: TGTGCCAGCAGCTTAGACGCTGGGACAGGGTGGATCGGGAACACTGAAGCTTTCTTT
size: -; J: TRBJ2-1; D: -; V: TRBV4-2; CDR3: CASSQDRENNEQFF; DNA: TGTGCCAGCAGCCAAGACAGGGAGAACAATGAGCAGTTCTTC
size: few; J: TRBJ2-2; D: TRBD1; V: TRBV14; CDR3: CASSQPLTGTVNTGELFF; DNA: TGTGCCAGCAGCCAACCCCTAACCGGGACAGTTAACACCGGGGAGCTGTTTTTT
size: few; J: TRBJ2-6; D: -; V: TRBV9; CDR3: CASSVVPSGANVLTF; DNA: TGTGCCAGCAGCGTAGTTCCCTCTGGGGCCAACGTCCTGACTTTC
size: -; J: TRBJ1-5; D: -; V: TRBV6-1; CDR3: CASSELSAYSNQPQHF; DNA: TGTGCCAGCAGTGAACTATCGGCATATAGCAATCAGCCCCAGCATTTT
size: few; J: TRBJ2-3; D: -; V: TRBV2; CDR3: CASLRTLRTDTQYF; DNA: TGTGCCAGCCTAAGGACACTCCGCACAGATACGCAGTATTTT
size: -; J: TRBJ2-3; D: -; V: TRBV29-1; CDR3: CSVGGTTDTQYF; DNA: TGCAGCGTTGGAGGGACTACAGATACGCAGTATTTT
size: -; J: TRBJ1-2; D: -; V: TRBV29-1; CDR3: CSAIGGDYGYTF; DNA: TGCAGCGCTATAGGAGGGGACTATGGCTACACCTTC
size: few; J: TRBJ1-2; D: TRBD1; V: TRBV19; CDR3: CASTGQGNGYTF; DNA: TGTGCCAGTACGGGACAGGGTAACGGCTACACCTTC
size: -; J: TRBJ2-7; D: TRBD2; V: TRBV15; CDR3: CATSIGLAGGYEQYF; DNA: TGTGCCACCAGCATCGGACTAGCGGGGGGTTACGAGCAGTACTTC
size: many; J: TRBJ1-5; D: -; V: TRBV11-2; CDR3: CASSLQIAQPQHF; DNA: TGTGCCAGCAGCTTACAAATTGCTCAGCCCCAGCATTTT